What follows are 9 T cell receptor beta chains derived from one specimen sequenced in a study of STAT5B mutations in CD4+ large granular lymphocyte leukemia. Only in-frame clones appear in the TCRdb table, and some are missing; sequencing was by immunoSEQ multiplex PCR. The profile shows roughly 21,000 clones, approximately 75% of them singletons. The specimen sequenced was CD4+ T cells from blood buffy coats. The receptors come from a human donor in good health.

The CDR3 region is CAWSASTGELFF. The CDR3 bases are TGTGCCTGGAGCGCCAGCACCGGGGAGCTGTTTTTT. The chain joins TRBV30 to TRBJ2-2; D unclear. The CDR3 consists of 12 residues. V lost 3 bases and J lost 4, with 6 bases in between. Germline V gene data show CDR1 as GTSNPN and CDR2 as SVGIG (reference sequence).

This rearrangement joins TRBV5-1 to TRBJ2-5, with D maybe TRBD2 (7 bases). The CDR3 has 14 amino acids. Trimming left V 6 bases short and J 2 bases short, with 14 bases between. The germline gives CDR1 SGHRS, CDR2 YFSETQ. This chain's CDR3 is CASTRGGGQETQYF. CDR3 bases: TGCGCCAGCACCAGGGGCGGGGGACAAGAGACCCAGTACTTC.

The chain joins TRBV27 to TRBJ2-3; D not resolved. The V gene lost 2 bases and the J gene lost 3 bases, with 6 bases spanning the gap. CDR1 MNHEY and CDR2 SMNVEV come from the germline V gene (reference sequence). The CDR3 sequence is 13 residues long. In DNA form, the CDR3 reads TGTGCCAGCAGTTTAGCTCGGACAGATACGCAGTATTTT. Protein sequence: CASSLARTDTQYF.

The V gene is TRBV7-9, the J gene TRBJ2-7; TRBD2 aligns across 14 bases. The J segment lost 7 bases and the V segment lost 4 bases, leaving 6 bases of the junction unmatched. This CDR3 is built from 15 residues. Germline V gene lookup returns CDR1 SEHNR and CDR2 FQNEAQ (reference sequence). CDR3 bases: TGTGCCAGCAGCTGGGGACTAGCGGGAGCGGGAGAGCAGTACTTC. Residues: CASSWGLAGAGEQYF.

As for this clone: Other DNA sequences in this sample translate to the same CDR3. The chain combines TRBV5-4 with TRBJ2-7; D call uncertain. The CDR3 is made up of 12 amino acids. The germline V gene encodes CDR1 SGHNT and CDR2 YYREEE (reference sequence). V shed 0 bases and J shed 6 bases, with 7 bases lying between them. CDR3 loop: CASSLVGGEQYF. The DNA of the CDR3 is TGTGCCAGCAGCTTGGTGGGTGGCGAGCAGTACTTC.

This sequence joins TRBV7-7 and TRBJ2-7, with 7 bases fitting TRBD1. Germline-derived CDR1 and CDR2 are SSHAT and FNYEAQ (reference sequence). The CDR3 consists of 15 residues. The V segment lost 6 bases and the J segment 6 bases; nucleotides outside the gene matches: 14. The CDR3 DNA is TGTGCCAGCAGTTTTGGCCCACAGGGGTTAGGCGAGCAGTACTTC. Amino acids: CASSFGPQGLGEQYF. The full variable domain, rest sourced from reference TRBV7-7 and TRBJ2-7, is GAGVSQSPRYKVTKRGQDVTLRCDPISSHATLYWYQQALGQGPEFLTYFNYEAQPDKSGLPSDRFSAERPEGSISTLTIQRTEQRDSAMYRCASSFGPQGLGEQYFGPGTRLTVT.

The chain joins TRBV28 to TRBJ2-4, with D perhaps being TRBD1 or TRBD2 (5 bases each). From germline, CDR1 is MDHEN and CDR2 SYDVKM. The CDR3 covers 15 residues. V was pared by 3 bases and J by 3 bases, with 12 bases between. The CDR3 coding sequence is TGTGCCAGCAGTTTGCGAGGGGTGGTCAAAAACATTCAGTACTTC. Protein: CASSLRGVVKNIQYF.

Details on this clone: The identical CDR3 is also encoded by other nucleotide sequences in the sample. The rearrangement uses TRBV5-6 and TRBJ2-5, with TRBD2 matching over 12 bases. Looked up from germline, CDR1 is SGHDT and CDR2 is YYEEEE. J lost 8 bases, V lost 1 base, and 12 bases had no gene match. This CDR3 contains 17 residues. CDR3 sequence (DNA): TGTGCCAGCAGCTTGAGGCGACTAGCGGGAGACGGGGAAACCCAGTACTTC. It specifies CASSLRRLAGDGETQYF.

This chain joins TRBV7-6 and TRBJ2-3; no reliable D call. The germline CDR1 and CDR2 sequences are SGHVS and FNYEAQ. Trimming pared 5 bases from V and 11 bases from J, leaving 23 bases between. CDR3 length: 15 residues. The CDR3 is CASSPQSPNYSQQYF. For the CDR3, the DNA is TGTGCCAGCAGCCCTCAGTCCCCTAACTATTCCCAGCAGTATTTT.